Below, 12 T cell receptor beta chains from the same sample are listed, as sequenced in a study of OX40 agonist ivuxolimab in advanced cancers. The table came from immunoSEQ multiplex PCR; TCRdb's copy has only in-frame clones and leaves some out. The sample lists approximately 91,000 clones, over 75% occurring once. Sequenced here: CD4+ or CD8+ T cells sorted from blood, sampled in a trial of the OX40 agonist ivuxolimab. The receptors derive from an adult with an advanced solid tumor such as melanoma, head and neck, liver or kidney cancer.

The chain uses TRBV19 and TRBJ2-3; 7 bases line up with TRBD1. This CDR3 is built from 15 residues. V trimming: 5 bases; J trimming: 1 base; junction bases outside the gene matches: 6. The germline CDR1 and CDR2 sequences are LNHDA and SQIVND (reference sequence). In DNA, the CDR3 is TGTGCCAGTAGTCTATACAGGGGAGGCACAGATACGCAGTATTTT. Amino acid sequence: CASSLYRGGTDTQYF. Based on the CDR3 plus reference TRBV19 and TRBJ2-3, the full variable domain is DGGITQSPKYLFRKEGQNVTLSCEQNLNHDAMYWYRQDPGQGLRLIYYSQIVNDFQKGDIAEGYSVSREKKESFPLTVTSAQKNPTAFYLCASSLYRGGTDTQYFGPGTRLTVL.

V and J are TRBV6-5 and TRBJ1-3; D remains unclear. The length of the CDR3 is 16 residues. Germline V lookup: CDR1 MNHEY, CDR2 SVGAGI. The V gene lost 0 bases and the J gene lost 0 bases, with 9 bases spanning the gap. CDR3 in DNA: TGTGCCAGCAGTTACTCCGGGAGCCACTCTGGAAACACCATATATTTT. The encoded protein is CASSYSGSHSGNTIYF.

The genes are TRBV6-1 and TRBJ1-2, with D possibly being TRBD1 (6 bases). The CDR3 consists of 14 residues. V was cut by 5 bases and J by 3 bases, with 13 bases left in between. Germline V gene lookup returns CDR1 MNHNS and CDR2 SASEGT. CDR3 sequence (DNA): TGTGCCAGCAGTACAGGGTCTAGGGACTATGGCTACACCTTC. It is translated as CASSTGSRDYGYTF.

The J gene is TRBJ2-7, the V gene TRBV4-2, with TRBD2 identical over 7 bases. The junction had 11 bases not matched to a gene; V was cut back by 0 bases and J by 3 bases. CDR3 size: 17 residues. Germline CDR1 LGHNA, CDR2 YNFKEQ. Here the CDR3 reads CASSQEGGLLADYEQYF. CDR3 coding DNA: TGTGCCAGCAGCCAAGAGGGGGGACTGCTAGCGGACTACGAGCAGTACTTC.

The chain combines TRBV7-3 with TRBJ1-1; weak D call: TRBD1 (6 bases). Trimming took 4 bases from V and 1 from J, leaving 13 bases between them. Per the germline V gene, CDR1 is SGHTA and CDR2 is FQGTGA. CDR3 length: 15 residues. CDR3 amino acids: CASSSLQGSNTEAFF. In DNA, the CDR3 is TGTGCCAGCAGCTCCCTACAGGGTTCGAACACTGAAGCTTTCTTT.

This clone was recorded a few times. The chain links TRBV7-9 to TRBJ2-7, with 8 bases matching TRBD1. V shed 5 bases, J shed 3 bases, and the junction held 9 bases outside the gene matches. The CDR3 consists of 15 residues. Germline V CDR1 and CDR2: SEHNR, FQNEAQ (reference sequence). CDR3 nucleotide sequence: TGTGCCAGCAGCCCCGGACAGGGTAGGAACTACGAGCAGTACTTC. Its protein product is CASSPGQGRNYEQYF.

The J gene is TRBJ1-5, the V gene TRBV11-2, with D possibly matching TRBD1 (6 bases). CDR1 SGHAT and CDR2 FQNNGV come from the germline V gene. The CDR3 is made up of 16 amino acids. The V end lost 5 bases, the J end lost 8 bases, and 22 bases lay between the germline ends. The CDR3 bases are TGTGCCAGCAGCGCGACCCATGCAGGGGAGGGGGAGCCCCAGCATTTT. Translation gives CASSATHAGEGEPQHF.

This chain joins TRBV7-9 and TRBJ2-2, with a possible D match to TRBD1 (6 bases). Trimming took off 5 bases at V and 2 bases at J, with 18 bases between the two ends. This CDR3 comprises 17 residues. Germline V gene lookup returns CDR1 SEHNR and CDR2 FQNEAQ (reference sequence). The CDR3 nucleotides are TGTGCCAGCAGCCGAATGAGGACAGTTCGAAACACCGGGGAGCTGTTTTTT. Encoded protein: CASSRMRTVRNTGELFF. The variable domain in full, with the rest retrieved from reference TRBV7-9 and TRBJ2-2, is DTGVSQNPRHKITKRGQNVTFRCDPISEHNRLYWYRQTLGQGPEFLTYFQNEAQLEKSRLLSDRFSAERPKGSFSTLEIQRTEQGDSAMYLCASSRMRTVRNTGELFFGEGSRLTVL.

This clone showed up just a few times. The chain joins TRBV6-1 to TRBJ2-1; no firm D call. Trimming took 3 bases from V and 4 from J, leaving 13 bases between them. This CDR3 spans 15 amino acids. Germline V CDR1 and CDR2: MNHNS, SASEGT. CDR3 amino acids: CASSDSRTIYNEQFF. The DNA of the CDR3 is TGTGCCAGCAGTGATTCGCGGACCATTTACAATGAGCAGTTCTTC.

This chain connects TRBV19 to TRBJ1-6; D is unclear. V was pared by 5 bases and J by 0 bases, with 11 bases between. The CDR3 sequence is 16 residues long. Germline V lookup: CDR1 LNHDA, CDR2 SQIVND (reference sequence). CDR3 sequence reads: CASSPRSSSYNSPLHF. The CDR3, as DNA: TGTGCCAGTAGTCCTCGGTCGAGCTCCTATAATTCACCCCTCCACTTT. Using reference TRBV19 and TRBJ1-6 for the parts outside the CDR3, the full variable domain is DGGITQSPKYLFRKEGQNVTLSCEQNLNHDAMYWYRQDPGQGLRLIYYSQIVNDFQKGDIAEGYSVSREKKESFPLTVTSAQKNPTAFYLCASSPRSSSYNSPLHFGNGTRLTVT.

The chain links TRBV9 to TRBJ2-5; D may be TRBD1 (7 bases). The V end was cut by 0 bases, the J end by 1 base, with 10 bases between. The germline V gene encodes CDR1 SGDLS and CDR2 YYNGEE. This CDR3 comprises 15 residues. Here the CDR3 DNA reads TGTGCCAGCAGCGTAGTCCAGGGGGGCCAAGAGACCCAGTACTTC. Protein sequence: CASSVVQGGQETQYF.

The V gene is TRBV5-5, the J gene TRBJ2-7, with 8 bases identical to TRBD2. After removal of 0 bases from V and 3 bases from J, the junction contained 8 bases not matched to a gene. Germline V lookup: CDR1 SGHKS, CDR2 YYEKEE (reference sequence). The length of the CDR3 is 16 residues. The CDR3 coding sequence is TGTGCCAGCAGCTTGGATCCAGCGGGGGCCATCTACGAGCAGTACTTC. Translation gives CASSLDPAGAIYEQYF.